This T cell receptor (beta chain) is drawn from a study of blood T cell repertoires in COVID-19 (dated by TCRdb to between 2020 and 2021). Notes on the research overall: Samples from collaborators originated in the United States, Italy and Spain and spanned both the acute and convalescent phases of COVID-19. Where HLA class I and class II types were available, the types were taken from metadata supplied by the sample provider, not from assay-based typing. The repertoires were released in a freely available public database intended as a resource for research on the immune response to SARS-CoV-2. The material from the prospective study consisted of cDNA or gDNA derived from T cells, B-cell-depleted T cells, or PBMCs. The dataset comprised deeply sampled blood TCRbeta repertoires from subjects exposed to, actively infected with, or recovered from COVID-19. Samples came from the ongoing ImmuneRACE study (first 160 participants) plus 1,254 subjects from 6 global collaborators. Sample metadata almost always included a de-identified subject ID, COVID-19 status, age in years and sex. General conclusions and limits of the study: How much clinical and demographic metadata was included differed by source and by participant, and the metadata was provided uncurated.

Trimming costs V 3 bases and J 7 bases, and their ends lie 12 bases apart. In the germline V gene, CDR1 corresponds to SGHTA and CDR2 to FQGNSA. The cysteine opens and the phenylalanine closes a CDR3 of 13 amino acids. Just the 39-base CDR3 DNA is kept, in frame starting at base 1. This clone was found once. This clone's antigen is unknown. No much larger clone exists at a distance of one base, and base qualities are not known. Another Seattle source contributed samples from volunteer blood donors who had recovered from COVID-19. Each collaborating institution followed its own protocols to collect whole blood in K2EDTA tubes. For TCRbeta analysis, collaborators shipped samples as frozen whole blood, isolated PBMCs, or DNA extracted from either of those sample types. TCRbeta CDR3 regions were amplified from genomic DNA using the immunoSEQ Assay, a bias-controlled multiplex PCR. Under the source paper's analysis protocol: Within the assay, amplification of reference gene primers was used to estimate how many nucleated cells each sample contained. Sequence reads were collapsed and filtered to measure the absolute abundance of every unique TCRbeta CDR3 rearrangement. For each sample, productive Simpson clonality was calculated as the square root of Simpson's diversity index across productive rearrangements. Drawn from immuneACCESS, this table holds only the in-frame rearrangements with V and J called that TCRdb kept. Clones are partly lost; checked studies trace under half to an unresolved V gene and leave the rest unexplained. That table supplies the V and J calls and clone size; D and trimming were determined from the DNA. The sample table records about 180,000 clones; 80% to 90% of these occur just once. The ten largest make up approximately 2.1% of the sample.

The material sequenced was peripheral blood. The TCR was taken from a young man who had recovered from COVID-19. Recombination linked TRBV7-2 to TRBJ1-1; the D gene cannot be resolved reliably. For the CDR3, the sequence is CASSLVERLEAFF. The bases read TGTGCCAGCAGCTTGGTTGAGAGGCTTGAAGCTTTCTTT.